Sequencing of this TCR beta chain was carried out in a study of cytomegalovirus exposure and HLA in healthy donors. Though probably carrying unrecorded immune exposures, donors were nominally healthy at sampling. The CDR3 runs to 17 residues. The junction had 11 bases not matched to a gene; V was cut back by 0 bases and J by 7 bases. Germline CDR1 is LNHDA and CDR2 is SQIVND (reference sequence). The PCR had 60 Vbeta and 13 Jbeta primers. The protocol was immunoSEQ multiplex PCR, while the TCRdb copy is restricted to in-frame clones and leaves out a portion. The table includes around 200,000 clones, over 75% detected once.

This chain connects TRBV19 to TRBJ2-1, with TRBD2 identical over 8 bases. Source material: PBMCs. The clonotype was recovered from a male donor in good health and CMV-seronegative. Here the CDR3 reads CASSIDGWSGRKNEQFF. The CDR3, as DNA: TGTGCCAGTAGTATAGATGGGTGGAGCGGGAGAAAGAATGAGCAGTTCTTC.